This T cell receptor (beta chain) was captured by sequencing in a study of regulatory T cells in long-lasting Graves disease. Regarding the study as a whole: Persistent patients shared more public clonotypes (roughly 2,500) than new patients (approximately 1,000).

The ends lost 4 bases at V and 4 bases at J; junction bases unmatched: 9. The length of the CDR3 is 15 residues. Germline CDR1 and CDR2: SEHNR and FQNEAQ (reference sequence). With iRepertoire HTBI primers and Arm-PCR of CDR3 regions, TCR beta libraries were built. TCRdb reprocessed the multiplex PCR reads with MiXCR, giving one entry per CDR3 protein. This sample yields approximately 400,000 distinct CDR3 sequences, of which roughly 10% are seen a single time; approximately 17% belongs to the top ten. The time point: newly diagnosed GD, antithyroid drugs for less than 3 months. TCR sequences were obtained from RNA taken from PBMCs. This clonotype was seen many times. The antigen is unknown. The sample was also linked to a second study, of T cells in Graves' hyperthyroidism and ophthalmopathy. That work contributes: TCR CDR3 regions were first amplified by RT-PCR with HTBI primers.

The sequences come from peripheral blood mononuclear cells (PBMCs), collected at new diagnosis, from a patient treated with antithyroid drugs. This TCR was recovered from a woman aged 18 to 35 with Graves disease. The chain employs TRBV7-9 and TRBJ1-1, with 7 bases matching TRBD1. CDR3 sequence reads: CASSSRQGVFTEAFF. The CDR3 nucleotides are TGTGCCAGCAGCTCGAGACAGGGTGTGTTCACTGAAGCTTTCTTT.